This T cell receptor beta chain was sequenced during a study of blood T cell repertoires in COVID-19. The CDR3 runs 15 residues. CDR1 and CDR2 (germline): WNHNN, SYGVQD (reference sequence). V was clipped by 1 base and J by 2 bases, with 9 bases between them. Produced via immunoSEQ multiplex PCR; TCRdb's table is partial and in-frame only. This table holds under 150,000 clones, roughly 80% found once. Sequenced material: peripheral blood. The V and J genes are TRBV10-1 and TRBJ1-3; D possibly corresponds to TRBD1 (5 bases). This TCR came from a man in his fifties with active or convalescent COVID-19. The CDR3: CASSEYGGAGNTIYF. The CDR3 DNA follows: TGCGCCAGCAGTGAGTACGGGGGAGCTGGAAACACCATATATTTT.